The 8 T cell receptor beta chains below come from one sample, sequenced in a study of blood T cell repertoires in COVID-19. TCRdb keeps only in-frame clones here, not all; method: immunoSEQ multiplex PCR. This sample yields hundreds of thousands of clones, of which over 80% are seen a single time; approximately 2.5% belongs to the top ten. The sequenced sample consisted of peripheral blood. These receptors were obtained from a woman between 70 and 85 years old with active or convalescent COVID-19.

The rearrangement links TRBV5-1 to TRBJ1-4; D is ambiguous. The CDR3 consists of 14 residues. V was cut by 0 bases and J by 3 bases, with 6 bases left in between. CDR1 is SGHRS and CDR2 is YFSETQ in the germline V gene. The CDR3 DNA sequence: TGCGCCAGCAGCTTGGGTAGTTCTAATGAAAAACTGTTTTTT. Its translation: CASSLGSSNEKLFF.

This clone was observed once. The rearrangement joins TRBV5-4 to TRBJ2-1; TRBD1 aligns across 8 bases. V lost 2 bases to trimming and J lost 4 bases; unmatched junction nucleotides: 8. There are 16 residues in the CDR3. Germline lookup yields CDR1 SGHNT and CDR2 YYREEE (reference sequence). The chain's CDR3 is CASSLLGQAKYNEQFF. The CDR3 DNA follows: TGTGCCAGCAGCTTACTGGGACAGGCCAAATACAATGAGCAGTTCTTC.

For this clone: Other DNA sequences in the same sample also yield this CDR3. The gene calls are TRBV5-1 and TRBJ1-1; 7 positions agree with TRBD1. J was trimmed by 1 base and V by 5 bases; bases with no gene match: 5. The germline V gene has CDR1 SGHRS and CDR2 YFSETQ. This CDR3 is 14 amino acids long. The CDR3: CASSSGQPNTEAFF. DNA of the CDR3: TGCGCCAGCAGTTCGGGACAGCCGAACACTGAAGCTTTCTTT.

CDR3 nucleotides: TGTGCCAGCAGACGGCCGGGACAGGGCGACGAGCAGTACTTC. Translation: CASRRPGQGDEQYF. The V call is TRBV2, the J call TRBJ2-7, with 9 nucleotides matching TRBD1. The CDR3 consists of 14 residues. V lost 6 bases to trimming and J lost 5 bases; unmatched junction nucleotides: 8. CDR1 and CDR2 (germline): SNHLY, FYNNEI.

This chain links TRBV28 with TRBJ1-4, with D maybe TRBD1 (5 bases). The germline CDR1 and CDR2 sequences are MDHEN and SYDVKM. The CDR3 runs to 15 residues. With 6 bases removed from V and 7 bases from J, the gap between germline ends came to 18 bases. The chain's CDR3 is CASSTPQGPVEKLFF. In DNA form, the CDR3 reads TGTGCCAGCAGCACACCCCAGGGTCCGGTTGAAAAACTGTTTTTT.

This clone was recorded only once. J is TRBJ2-1 and V is TRBV23-1; 12 bases match TRBD2. TRBV23-1 is marked as an open reading frame, function uncertain. The length of the CDR3 is 15 residues. J lost 5 bases, V lost 6 bases, and 5 bases had no gene match. CDR3: CASSLLAGGHNEQFF. The CDR3 DNA sequence: TGCGCCAGCAGCCTTCTAGCGGGGGGGCACAATGAGCAGTTCTTC.

The rearrangement links TRBV28 to TRBJ1-2; possible D gene TRBD1, 6 bases. Trimming removed 5 bases from V and 9 bases from J, with 13 bases in between. The CDR3 is 12 residues long. From germline, CDR1 is MDHEN and CDR2 SYDVKM. DNA for the CDR3: TGTGCCAGCAGTCCTCAGGGGTTACGCTACACCTTC. Its protein is CASSPQGLRYTF.

V usage is TRBV7-6 and J usage is TRBJ2-1, with D possibly TRBD2 on 5 matching bases. V dropped 5 bases and J dropped 0 bases, with 14 bases sitting between them. CDR3 length: 16 amino acids. The germline V gene has CDR1 SGHVS and CDR2 FNYEAQ. CDR3 sequence (DNA): TGTGCCAGCAGCCTGAGGGCTCCAAGCTCCTACAATGAGCAGTTCTTC. Protein product: CASSLRAPSSYNEQFF.